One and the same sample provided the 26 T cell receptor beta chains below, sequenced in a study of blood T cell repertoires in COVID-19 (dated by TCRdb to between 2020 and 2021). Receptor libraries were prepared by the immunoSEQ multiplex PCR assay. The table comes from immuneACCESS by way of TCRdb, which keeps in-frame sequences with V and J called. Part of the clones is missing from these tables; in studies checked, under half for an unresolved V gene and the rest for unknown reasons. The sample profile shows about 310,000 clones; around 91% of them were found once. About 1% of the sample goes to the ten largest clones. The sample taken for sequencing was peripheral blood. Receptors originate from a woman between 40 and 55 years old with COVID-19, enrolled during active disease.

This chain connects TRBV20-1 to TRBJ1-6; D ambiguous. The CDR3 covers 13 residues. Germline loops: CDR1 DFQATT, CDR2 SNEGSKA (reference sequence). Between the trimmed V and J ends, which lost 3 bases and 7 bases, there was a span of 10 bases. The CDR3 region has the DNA TGCAGTGCTAGTTTAGCAGTAAATTCACCCCTCCACTTT. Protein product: CSASLAVNSPLHF.

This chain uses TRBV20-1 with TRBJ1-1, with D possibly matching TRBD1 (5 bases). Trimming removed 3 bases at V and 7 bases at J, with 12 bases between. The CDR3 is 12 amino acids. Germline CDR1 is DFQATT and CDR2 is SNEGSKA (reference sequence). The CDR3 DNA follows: TGCAGTGCTAGTTACAGGCGATTTGAAGCTTTCTTT. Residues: CSASYRRFEAFF.

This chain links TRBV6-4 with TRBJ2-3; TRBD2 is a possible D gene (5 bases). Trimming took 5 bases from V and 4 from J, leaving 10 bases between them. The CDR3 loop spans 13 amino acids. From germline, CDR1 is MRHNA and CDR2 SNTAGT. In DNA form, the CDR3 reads TGTGCCAGCAGTAGCGAGAGGGCAGATACGCAGTATTTT. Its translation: CASSSERADTQYF.

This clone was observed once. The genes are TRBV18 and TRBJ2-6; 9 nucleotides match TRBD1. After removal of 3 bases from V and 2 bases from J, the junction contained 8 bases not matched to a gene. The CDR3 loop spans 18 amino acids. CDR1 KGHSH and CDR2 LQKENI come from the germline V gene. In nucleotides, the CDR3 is TGTGCCAGCTCACCGCTACAGGGGGCGAAAACTGGGGCCAACGTCCTGACTTTC. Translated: CASSPLQGAKTGANVLTF.

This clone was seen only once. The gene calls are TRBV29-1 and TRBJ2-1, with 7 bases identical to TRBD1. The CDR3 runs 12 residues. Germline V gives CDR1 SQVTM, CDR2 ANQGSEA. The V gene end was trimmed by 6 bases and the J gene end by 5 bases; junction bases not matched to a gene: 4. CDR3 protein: CSVDRANNEQFF. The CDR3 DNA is TGCAGCGTCGACAGGGCAAACAATGAGCAGTTCTTC.

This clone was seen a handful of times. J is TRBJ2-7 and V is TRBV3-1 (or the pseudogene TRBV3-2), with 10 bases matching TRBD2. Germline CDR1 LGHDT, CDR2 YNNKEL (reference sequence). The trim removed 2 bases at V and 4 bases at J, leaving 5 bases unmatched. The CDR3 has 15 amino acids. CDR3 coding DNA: TGTGCCAGCAGCCAACATCCGGGACTAGCGTACGAGCAGTACTTC. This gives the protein CASSQHPGLAYEQYF.

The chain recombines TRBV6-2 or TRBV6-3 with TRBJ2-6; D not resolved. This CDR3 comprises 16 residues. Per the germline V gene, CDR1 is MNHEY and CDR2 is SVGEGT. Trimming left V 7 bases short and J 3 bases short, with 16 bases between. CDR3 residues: CASTPTSGYGANVLTF. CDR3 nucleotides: TGTGCCAGCACCCCTACCTCCGGGTATGGGGCCAACGTCCTGACTTTC.

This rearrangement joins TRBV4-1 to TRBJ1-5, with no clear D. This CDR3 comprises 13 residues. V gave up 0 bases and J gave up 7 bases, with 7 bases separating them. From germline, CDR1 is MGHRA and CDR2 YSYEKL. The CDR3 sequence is CASSQDQEQPQHF. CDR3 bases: TGCGCCAGCAGCCAAGATCAAGAGCAGCCCCAGCATTTT.

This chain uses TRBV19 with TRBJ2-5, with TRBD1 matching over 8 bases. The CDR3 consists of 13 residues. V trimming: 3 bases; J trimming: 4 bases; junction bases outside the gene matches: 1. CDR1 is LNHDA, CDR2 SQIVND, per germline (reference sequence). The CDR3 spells CASSIRGPETQYF. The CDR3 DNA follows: TGTGCCAGTAGTATCAGGGGGCCAGAGACCCAGTACTTC.

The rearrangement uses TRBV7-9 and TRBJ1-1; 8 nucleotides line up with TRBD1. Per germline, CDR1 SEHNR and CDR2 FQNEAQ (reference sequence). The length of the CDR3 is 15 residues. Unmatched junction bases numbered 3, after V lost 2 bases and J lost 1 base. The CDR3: CASSLSGTGNTEAFF. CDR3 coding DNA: TGTGCCAGCAGCTTAAGCGGGACAGGGAACACTGAAGCTTTCTTT.

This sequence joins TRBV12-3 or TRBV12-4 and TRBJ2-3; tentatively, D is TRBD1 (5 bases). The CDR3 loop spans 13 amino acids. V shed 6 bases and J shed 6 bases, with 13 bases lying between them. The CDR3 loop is CASSPRNRDTQYF. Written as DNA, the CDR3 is TGTGCCAGCAGCCCCCGCAACAGGGATACGCAGTATTTT.

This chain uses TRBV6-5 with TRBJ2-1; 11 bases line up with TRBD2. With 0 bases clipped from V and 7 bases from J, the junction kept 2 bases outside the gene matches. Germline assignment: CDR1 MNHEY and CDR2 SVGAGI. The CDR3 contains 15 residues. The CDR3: CASSYSLAGGNEQFF. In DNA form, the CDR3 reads TGTGCCAGCAGTTACTCGTTAGCGGGGGGGAATGAGCAGTTCTTC.

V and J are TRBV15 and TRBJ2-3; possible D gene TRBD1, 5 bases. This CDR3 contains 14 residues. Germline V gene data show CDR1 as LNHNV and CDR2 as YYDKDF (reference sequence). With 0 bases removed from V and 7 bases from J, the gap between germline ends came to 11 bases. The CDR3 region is CATSRDKGRYTQYF. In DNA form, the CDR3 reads TGTGCCACCAGCAGAGATAAGGGGCGCTATACGCAGTATTTT.

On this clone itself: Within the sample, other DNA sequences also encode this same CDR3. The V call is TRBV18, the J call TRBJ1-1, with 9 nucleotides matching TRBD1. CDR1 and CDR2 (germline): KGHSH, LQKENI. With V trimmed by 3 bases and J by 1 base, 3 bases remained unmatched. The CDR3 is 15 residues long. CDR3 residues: CASSPRTGENTEAFF. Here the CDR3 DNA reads TGTGCCAGCTCACCGCGGACAGGGGAGAACACTGAAGCTTTCTTT.

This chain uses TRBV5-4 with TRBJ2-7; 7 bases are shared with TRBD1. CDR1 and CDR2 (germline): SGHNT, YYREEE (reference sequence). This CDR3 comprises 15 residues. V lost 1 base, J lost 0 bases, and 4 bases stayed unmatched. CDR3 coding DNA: TGTGCCAGCAGCTTGCGGGACAGAGACTCCTACGAGCAGTACTTC. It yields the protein CASSLRDRDSYEQYF.

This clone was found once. CDR3 coding DNA: TGTGCCAGCAGCTTGGCGGGGACAGGTCCTATGAACACTGAAGCTTTCTTT. The encoded protein is CASSLAGTGPMNTEAFF. V gene TRBV27 combines with J gene TRBJ1-1; 8 bases line up with TRBD1. Unmatched junction bases numbered 12, after V lost 6 bases and J lost 0 bases. The CDR3 is 17 amino acids. Per germline, CDR1 MNHEY and CDR2 SMNVEV (reference sequence).

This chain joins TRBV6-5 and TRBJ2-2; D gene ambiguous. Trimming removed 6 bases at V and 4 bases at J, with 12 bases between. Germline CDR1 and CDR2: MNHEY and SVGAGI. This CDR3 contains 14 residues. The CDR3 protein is CASSRARVTGELFF. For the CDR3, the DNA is TGTGCCAGCAGCCGCGCCCGGGTCACCGGGGAGCTGTTTTTT.

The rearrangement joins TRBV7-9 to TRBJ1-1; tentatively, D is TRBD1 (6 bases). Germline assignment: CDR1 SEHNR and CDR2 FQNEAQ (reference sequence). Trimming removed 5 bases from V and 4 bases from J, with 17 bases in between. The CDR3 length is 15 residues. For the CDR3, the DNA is TGTGCCAGCAGCCCTCCAAGGGGGTTTGGCACTGAAGCTTTCTTT. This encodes CASSPPRGFGTEAFF. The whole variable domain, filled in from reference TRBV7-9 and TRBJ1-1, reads DTGVSQNPRHKITKRGQNVTFRCDPISEHNRLYWYRQTLGQGPEFLTYFQNEAQLEKSRLLSDRFSAERPKGSFSTLEIQRTEQGDSAMYLCASSPPRGFGTEAFFGQGTRLTVV.

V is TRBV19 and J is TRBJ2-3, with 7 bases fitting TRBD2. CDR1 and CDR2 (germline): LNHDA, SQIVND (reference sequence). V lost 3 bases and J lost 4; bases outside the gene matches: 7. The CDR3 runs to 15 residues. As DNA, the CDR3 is TGTGCCAGTAGTATCGATCGACGGGGGGCAGATACGCAGTATTTT. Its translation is CASSIDRRGADTQYF.

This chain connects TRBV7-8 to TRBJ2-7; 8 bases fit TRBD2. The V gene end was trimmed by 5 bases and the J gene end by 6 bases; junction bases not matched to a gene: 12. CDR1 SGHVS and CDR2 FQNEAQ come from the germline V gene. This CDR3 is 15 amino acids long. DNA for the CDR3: TGTGCCAGCAGCCCGTCCAGGGCGGGGGGCACCGAGCAGTACTTC. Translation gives CASSPSRAGGTEQYF.

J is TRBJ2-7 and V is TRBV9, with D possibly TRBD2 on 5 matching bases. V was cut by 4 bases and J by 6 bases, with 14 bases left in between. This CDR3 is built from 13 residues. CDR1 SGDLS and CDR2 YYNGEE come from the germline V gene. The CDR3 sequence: CASSLGPAGEQYF. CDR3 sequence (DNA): TGTGCCAGCAGCTTAGGGCCGGCGGGCGAGCAGTACTTC.

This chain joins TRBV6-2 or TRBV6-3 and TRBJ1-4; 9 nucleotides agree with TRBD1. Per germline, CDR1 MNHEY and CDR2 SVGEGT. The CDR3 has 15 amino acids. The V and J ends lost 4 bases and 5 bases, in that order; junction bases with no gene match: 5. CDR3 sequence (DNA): TGTGCCAGCAGTTGGACAGGGGCCGCAAATGAAAAACTGTTTTTT. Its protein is CASSWTGAANEKLFF.

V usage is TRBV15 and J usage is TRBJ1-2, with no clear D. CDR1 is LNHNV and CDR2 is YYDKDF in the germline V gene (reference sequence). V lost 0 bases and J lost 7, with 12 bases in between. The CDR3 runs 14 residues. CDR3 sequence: CATSRDPSMRGYTF. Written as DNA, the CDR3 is TGTGCCACCAGCAGAGACCCCTCGATGCGTGGCTACACCTTC. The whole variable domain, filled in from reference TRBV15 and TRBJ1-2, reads DAMVIQNPRYQVTQFGKPVTLSCSQTLNHNVMYWYQQKSSQAPKLLFHYYDKDFNNEADTPDNFQSRRPNTSFCFLDIRSPGLGDTAMYLCATSRDPSMRGYTFGSGTRLTVV.

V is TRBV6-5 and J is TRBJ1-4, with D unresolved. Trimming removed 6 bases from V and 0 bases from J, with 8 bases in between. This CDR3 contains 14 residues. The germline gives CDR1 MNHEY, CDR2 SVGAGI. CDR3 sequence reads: CASREVATNEKLFF. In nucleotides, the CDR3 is TGTGCCAGCAGGGAGGTTGCAACTAATGAAAAACTGTTTTTT.

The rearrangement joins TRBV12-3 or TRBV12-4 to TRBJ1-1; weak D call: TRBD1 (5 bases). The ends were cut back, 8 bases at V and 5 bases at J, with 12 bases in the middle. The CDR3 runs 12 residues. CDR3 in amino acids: CASANRWTEAFF. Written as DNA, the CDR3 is TGTGCCAGCGCTAACAGGTGGACTGAAGCTTTCTTT.

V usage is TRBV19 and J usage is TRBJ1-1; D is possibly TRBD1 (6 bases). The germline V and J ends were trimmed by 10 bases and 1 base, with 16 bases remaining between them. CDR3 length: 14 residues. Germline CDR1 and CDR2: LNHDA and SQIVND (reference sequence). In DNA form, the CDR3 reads TGTGCCATCCAGCGGGGGGGGCGGAACACTGAAGCTTTCTTT. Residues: CAIQRGGRNTEAFF.